The rows below give T cell receptor beta chains drawn from one sample of a study of T cell responses to AZD1222 COVID-19 vaccine. Measured with immunoSEQ multiplex PCR; TCRdb has only the in-frame clones, and not every one. The table lists about 150,000 clones, under 95% of them singletons. Material: peripheral blood, obtained on day 0 of AZD1222 vaccination. All receptors derive from an adult in good health. Each CDR3 is given with its conserved first and last residue. The D gene is left open where the match is weak. The size entry is marked missing in some rows and otherwise reads once, few, many or a size class.

d_gene	abundance	v_gene	j_gene	CDR3aa	CDR3nt
TRBD2	-	TRBV9	TRBJ2-2	CASSVYGTTADTGELFF	TGTGCCAGCAGCGTATACGGGACTACCGCCGACACCGGGGAGCTGTTTTTT
-	once	TRBV6-2/TRBV6-3	TRBJ2-3	CASSYPISADTQYF	TGTGCCAGCAGTTACCCCATATCTGCAGATACGCAGTATTTT
-	-	TRBV10-3	TRBJ1-1	CAINQVLRTEAFF	TGTGCCATCAATCAGGTTCTCCGGACTGAAGCTTTCTTT
-	-	TRBV7-2	TRBJ1-1	CASSLERGAEAFF	TGTGCCAGCAGCTTAGAAAGGGGGGCTGAAGCTTTCTTT
-	-	TRBV10-1	TRBJ2-3	CASSPGSTDTQYF	TGCGCCAGCAGCCCCGGGTCCACAGATACGCAGTATTTT
-	-	TRBV7-9	TRBJ1-4	CASSLNYPNEKLFF	TGTGCCAGCAGCTTAAATTATCCCAATGAAAAACTGTTTTTT
-	-	TRBV6-5	TRBJ1-2	CASSYRDTSSGYTF	TGTGCCAGCAGTTACAGGGACACCTCCAGTGGCTACACCTTC
TRBD1	-	TRBV11-2	TRBJ2-5	CASSSLRPIQGLETQYF	TGTGCCAGCAGTTCTTTGAGACCGATACAGGGGCTAGAGACCCAGTACTTC
-	-	TRBV4-1	TRBJ1-2	CASRGGPYGYTF	TGCGCCAGCCGAGGAGGGCCCTATGGCTACACCTTC
-	-	TRBV11-1	TRBJ2-2	CASGRQDWYTGELFF	TGTGCCAGCGGTAGACAGGATTGGTACACCGGGGAGCTGTTTTTT
-	-	TRBV6-1	TRBJ1-2	CASSEAVDGYGYTF	TGTGCCAGCAGTGAAGCGGTTGACGGATATGGCTACACCTTC
-	-	TRBV6-4	TRBJ2-2	CASSFDPSTGELFF	TGTGCCAGCAGCTTTGACCCGTCCACCGGGGAGCTGTTTTTT
-	-	TRBV7-8	TRBJ1-5	CASSLAHRNQPQHF	TGTGCCAGCAGCTTAGCGCACAGGAATCAGCCCCAGCATTTT
-	-	TRBV6-2/TRBV6-3	TRBJ2-7	CASSILGNEQYF	TGTGCCAGCAGTATCCTGGGGAACGAGCAGTACTTC
-	-	TRBV18	TRBJ2-1	CASSPSLNNEQFF	TGTGCCAGCTCACCAAGCCTAAACAATGAGCAGTTCTTC
TRBD1	-	TRBV4-3	TRBJ1-2	CASSLLGAGGDYGYTF	TGCGCCAGCAGCCTATTAGGGGCAGGGGGCGACTATGGCTACACCTTC
-	-	TRBV7-9	TRBJ2-7	CASSLGQVLGEQYF	TGTGCCAGCAGCTTAGGACAGGTATTGGGCGAGCAGTACTTC
-	-	TRBV4-1	TRBJ1-1	CASSQGKGGSGTEAFF	TGCGCCAGCAGCCAAGGGAAGGGGGGCTCGGGCACTGAAGCTTTCTTT
TRBD2	-	TRBV4-3	TRBJ2-7	CASSQELAGGGRYEQYF	TGCGCCAGCAGCCAAGAACTAGCGGGAGGAGGGAGATACGAGCAGTACTTC
-	once	TRBV4-3	TRBJ1-5	CASSFDSNQPQHF	TGCGCCAGCAGCTTCGACAGCAATCAGCCCCAGCATTTT
-	-	TRBV30	TRBJ2-1	CAWSVNEQFF	TGTGCCTGGAGTGTAAATGAGCAGTTCTTC
-	-	TRBV19	TRBJ1-1	CASSIFPGPGNTEAFF	TGTGCCAGTAGTATATTTCCGGGGCCGGGGAACACTGAAGCTTTCTTT
-	once	TRBV27	TRBJ2-3	CASAGGTDTQYF	TGTGCCAGCGCTGGAGGCACAGATACGCAGTATTTT
-	-	TRBV9	TRBJ1-1	CASSPGPNTEAFF	TGTGCCAGCAGCCCGGGCCCTAACACTGAAGCTTTCTTT
-	-	TRBV6-5	TRBJ1-1	CASSLQGPHTEAFF	TGTGCCAGCAGTCTACAGGGACCGCACACTGAAGCTTTCTTT
-	once	TRBV29-1	TRBJ2-1	CSVLPLRGAGSDEQFF	TGCAGCGTTCTTCCATTACGGGGGGCCGGCTCGGATGAGCAGTTCTTC
TRBD2	-	TRBV7-2	TRBJ2-2	CASSRNRGGTGELFF	TGTGCCAGCAGCCGCAACCGGGGGGGCACCGGGGAGCTGTTTTTT
-	-	TRBV20-1	TRBJ2-3	CSASRADTQYF	TGCAGTGCTAGTAGGGCAGATACGCAGTATTTT